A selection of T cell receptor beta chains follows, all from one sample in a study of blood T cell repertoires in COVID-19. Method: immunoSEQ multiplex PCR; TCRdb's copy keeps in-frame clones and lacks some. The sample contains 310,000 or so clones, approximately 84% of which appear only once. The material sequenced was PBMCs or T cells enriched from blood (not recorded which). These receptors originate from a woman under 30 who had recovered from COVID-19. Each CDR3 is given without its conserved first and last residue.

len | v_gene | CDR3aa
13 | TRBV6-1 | ASSETGDPWDTQY
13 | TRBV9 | ASSAWDRSNQPQH
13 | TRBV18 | ASSPPVTGENIQY
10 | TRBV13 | ASSFRYNEQF
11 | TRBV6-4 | ASGLADTGELF
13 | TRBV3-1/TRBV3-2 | ASSHLSRGSEEQY
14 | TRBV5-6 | ASSPGTGASGDEQY
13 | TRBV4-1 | ASSQVGAGADTQY
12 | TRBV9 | ASSVGQGRGGYT
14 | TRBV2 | ASSEARGGAGDTQY
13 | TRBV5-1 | ASSLIAGGPSEQY
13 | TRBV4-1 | ASSHQDRDTGELF
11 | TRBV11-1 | ASSLERGRELF
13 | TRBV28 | ASSLPGTVANEQF
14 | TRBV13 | ASSGTSGRNTGELF
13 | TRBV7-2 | ASRPGSGGFYEQY
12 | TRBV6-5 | ASSYLGQFYEQY
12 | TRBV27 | ASSSRTLNTEAF
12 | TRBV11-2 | ASSPSAGDYGYT
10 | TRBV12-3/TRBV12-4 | ASSLAGLEQY
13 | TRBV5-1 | ASSPETGKDTEAF
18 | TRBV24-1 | ATSANLGTASISGANVLT
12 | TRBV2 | ASSGILAGNTQY
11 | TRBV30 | AWTNPRGEKLF
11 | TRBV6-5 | ASRNTYSYEQY
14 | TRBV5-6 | ASSYSRREDNSPLH
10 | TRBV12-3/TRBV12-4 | ASSKENYGYT
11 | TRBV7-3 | ASSTGAGEKLF
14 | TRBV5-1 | ASSLTSGGLGETQY
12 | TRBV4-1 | ASSQDGHYNEQF
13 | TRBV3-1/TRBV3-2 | ASSQGQALNYGYT
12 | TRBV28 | ASSPGAGFYGYT
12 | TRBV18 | ASSSTGLDTEAF
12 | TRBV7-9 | ASSQDREQETQY
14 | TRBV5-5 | ASSLVGGDSNQPQH
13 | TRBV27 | ASSFDRANNSPLH
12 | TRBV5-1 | ASSLTGDNSPLH
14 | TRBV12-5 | ASGFLHPGSGSPLH
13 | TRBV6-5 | ASSFTLTGGNGYT
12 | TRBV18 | ASSRLHGNSPLH